This TCR beta chain was recorded in a study of OX40 agonist ivuxolimab in advanced cancers. The overall study: In this cohort, patients received ivuxolimab, an agonistic anti-OX40 (CD134) antibody. Enrollees could have had prior anti-PD-1, anti-PD-L1 or anti-CTLA-4 therapy, which more than 30% had received.

Study results and limitations: Expanded clones belonging to CD8+ T cells outnumbered, on average, those of CD4+.

Details on this clone: Its antigen is currently unknown.

V lost 3 bases to trimming and J lost 0 bases, with 15 bases between them. CDR1 WNHNN and CDR2 SYGVQD come from the germline V gene (reference sequence). The CDR3 covers 16 residues. Clones were read by immunoSEQ multiplex PCR, and TCRdb kept only the in-frame ones, dropping some. The data show approximately 91,000 clones, around 90% seen once. The receptor's source is an adult with an advanced solid tumor such as melanoma, head and neck, liver or kidney cancer. This chain joins TRBV10-1 and TRBJ2-7; D is possibly TRBD1 or TRBD2 (5 bases each). The sample here was CD4+ or CD8+ T cells sorted from blood, taken in a trial of the OX40 agonist ivuxolimab. CDR3 nucleotide sequence: TGCGCCAGCAGTGATTTTGCGTCGGGGACCTCCTACGAGCAGTACTTC. It encodes CASSDFASGTSYEQYF.